Listed here is a single T cell receptor (beta chain). This clone has only a few counts. Its binding antigen is unknown. It has no much larger one-base neighbor in the sample; base qualities were not kept. The CDR3 goes from the cysteine to the phenylalanine over 15 residues. Of the read, only the CDR3 DNA is kept; its 45 bases are in frame from base 1. Between the V and J ends, shortened by 0 bases and 4 bases respectively, the junction contains 13 bases. According to the germline V gene (reference sequence), CDR1 reads SGHNT and CDR2 reads YYREEE. The data are from a study of beta chain features in type 1 diabetes (dated by TCRdb to the late 2010s). Turning to the overall study: Mean age, gender distribution, total cell number and subset yield did not differ between patients and healthy donors. A total of roughly 98,000,000 sorted cells were examined across all samples, and RNA yield correlated strongly with the number of cells per subset. In the study, TCRB repertoires of sorted circulating CD4+ T cell subsets from recently diagnosed type 1 diabetes patients were compared with those of matched healthy donors. Whereas all 28 donors provided naive and central memory subsets, regulatory and stem cell-like memory subsets were isolated from just 8 patients and roughly eight healthy donors. Broad study findings and their caveats: Because cDNA was sequenced instead of genomic DNA, activated cells with high expression could be over-represented, although the groups did not differ in activation or CD3 levels. A moderate but significant shortening of TCRB CDR3 length was observed in type 1 diabetes patients in all four CD4+ subsets. At VDJ recombination sites, patients with type 1 diabetes made fewer insertions and deleted more nucleotides, a pattern implying thymic rearrangement abnormalities. Naive, central memory and regulatory TCRB repertoires appeared more similar among patients than among healthy donors. PCR may preferentially amplify shorter templates, but because patient and control samples were amplified and corrected together, any resulting skew would affect both groups equally. Only small numbers of individuals were included in the HLA sub-analyses, which left unresolved whether HLA type had any influence on TCRB rearrangement.

The entire amount of isolated RNA was reverse transcribed using the High Capacity cDNA Reverse Transcription Kit, so the sequenced TCRB transcripts were expressed ones. Deep immunoSEQ sequencing was applied to naive, central memory and regulatory T cell samples, giving an average of about 3.6 million total reads per sample. Sorted cells were lysed in RLT buffer and RNA was extracted with DNase-treated RNeasy Micro or Mini kits, depending on cell number. To prevent cross-contamination, each cell subset was processed individually, whereas patient and healthy donor samples were processed jointly. Using the immunoSEQ multiplex PCR, TCRB sequences were amplified from cDNA into 87-bp fragments spanning the CDR3 region. Sequencing of the amplicons was done on the Illumina HiSeq platform. The authors' analysis ran thus. PCR bias was computationally corrected using synthetic template baselines, reads within Hamming distance 2 were collapsed, and singletons that could not be merged were discarded. Reads were aligned against IMGT so that V, D and J genes, CDR3 length and insertions or deletions at six rearrangement sites could be assigned. Within each subset, clonotype counts were normalized to sorted cell number, and only after that were true diversity and Gini coefficients computed with the tcR R package. The overlap coefficient, calculated on TCRB nucleotide sequences, was used to quantify repertoire sharing. As a proxy for the pre-selection repertoire, out-of-frame TCRB sequences from naive cells were analyzed. TCRdb stores this immuneACCESS table with in-frame sequences only. Part of the clones is absent; in the studies checked, under half of the shortfall reflects unresolved V genes, and no reason is known for the rest. That table furnishes V, J and clone size, whereas the DNA furnished D and trimming. The sample table records approximately 250,000 clones; roughly 15% of these occur just once. Around 0.025% of the sample goes to the ten largest clones.

Each donor gave one peripheral blood draw, averaging roughly 0.11 L, which was collected into heparinised tubes. A BD FACSAria II and a panel including CD45RO, CCR7, CD25, CD127, CD95 and CD27 were used to sort naive, central memory, regulatory and stem cell-like memory CD4+ T cells. Every sorted population had a purity above 95%. PBMCs were separated immediately by Lymphoprep density gradient centrifugation and were stained directly, without being cultured. To minimize batch effects, samples were stained and sorted in pairs, one healthy donor with one patient per experiment. The chain was built from TRBV5-4 and TRBJ1-2; no confident D gene assignment can be made. The sample comprised naive CD4+ T cells from blood. Read against the paper, the sample's cell subset or site label means: true naive CD4+ T cells. The TCR sequence derives from a woman between 35 and 50 years old in good health. The nucleotides read TGTGCCAGCAGCTTGGGCCAGGCGATACTCTATGGCTACACCTTC. This is translated as CASSLGQAILYGYTF.